The rows below give T cell receptor beta chains drawn from one sample of a study of blood T cell repertoires in COVID-19. TCRdb's copy holds only in-frame clones and misses some; the assay was immunoSEQ multiplex PCR. This table holds under 150,000 clones, approximately 86% found once. Material: peripheral blood. The receptors were sampled from a woman aged 40 to 49 with active or convalescent COVID-19. CDR3s include the opening cysteine and the closing phenylalanine or tryptophan. Each record gives: J gene, D gene, clone size, V gene, CDR3 DNA, CDR3 protein. The D gene is left open where the match is weak. Some rows have no size entry. The others give once, few or many, or a class for an expanded clone.

TRBJ1-1,NA,NA,TRBV6-2/TRBV6-3,TGTGCCAGCAGTTACGTCCTACGGGGCACTGAAGCTTTCTTT,CASSYVLRGTEAFF
TRBJ2-5,NA,NA,TRBV18,TGTGCCAGCTCACGGGACACACAAGAGACCCAGTACTTC,CASSRDTQETQYF
TRBJ1-5,NA,once,TRBV30,TGTGCCTGGGGCAGACCGTCGGGTTGGAATCAGCCCCAGCATTTT,CAWGRPSGWNQPQHF
TRBJ1-2,NA,NA,TRBV5-1,TGCGCCAGTACGACCACAGACAGGCCTCTAAACTATGGCTACACCTTC,CASTTTDRPLNYGYTF
TRBJ2-1,TRBD1,NA,TRBV28,TGTGCCAGCAGTTGGGACAGGAGTTTATACAATGAGCAGTTCTTC,CASSWDRSLYNEQFF
TRBJ1-5,NA,NA,TRBV19,TGTGCCAGTAGTATCTCCAGGGGTAATCAGCCCCAGCATTTT,CASSISRGNQPQHF
TRBJ2-5,NA,once,TRBV5-1,TGCGCCAGCAGCCCGGACAACCAAGAGACCCAGTACTTC,CASSPDNQETQYF
TRBJ2-5,TRBD1,once,TRBV10-2,TGCGCCAGCCGGACAGGAGGCGGGGAGACCCAGTACTTC,CASRTGGGETQYF
TRBJ1-4,NA,NA,TRBV7-2,TGTGCCAGCAGCTTAGGACGGGGGTCAAATGAAAAACTGTTTTTT,CASSLGRGSNEKLFF
TRBJ2-4,NA,NA,TRBV5-5,TGTGCCAGCAGCCCGTCGGGCAAAAACATTCAGTACTTC,CASSPSGKNIQYF
TRBJ2-7,TRBD1,once,TRBV7-2,TGTGCCAGCAGCTCATCCGGGACAGGGCGCCACGAGCAGTACTTC,CASSSSGTGRHEQYF
TRBJ2-7,TRBD2,once,TRBV28,TGTGCCAGCAGTTCTCCGGGGCCGGGGGGTCTCGAGCAGTACTTC,CASSSPGPGGLEQYF
TRBJ1-2,NA,NA,TRBV28,TGTGCCAGCAAGTGGACGGGGAACTATGGCTACACCTTC,CASKWTGNYGYTF
TRBJ1-2,NA,NA,TRBV6-5,TGTGCCAGCAGATCCCCGAGCGGGTTCTATGGCTACACCTTC,CASRSPSGFYGYTF
TRBJ2-1,NA,NA,TRBV6-2/TRBV6-3,TGTGCCAGCAGCTCTCAGGGCAATGAGCAGTTCTTC,CASSSQGNEQFF
TRBJ1-2,NA,NA,TRBV5-8,TGTGCCAGCAGCCGAGGGAGGTCCGGCTATGGCTACACCTTC,CASSRGRSGYGYTF
TRBJ2-5,NA,NA,TRBV19,TGTGCCAGTAGCGGACAGATCCAAGAGACCCAGTACTTC,CASSGQIQETQYF
TRBJ2-4,NA,NA,TRBV2,TGTGCCAGCAGGGAGGGGCTAGCCAAAAACATTCAGTACTTC,CASREGLAKNIQYF
TRBJ2-7,TRBD2,NA,TRBV7-2,TGTGCCAGCAGCTTTTCGGCGGGAGGGCCATCCTACGAGCAGTACTTC,CASSFSAGGPSYEQYF
TRBJ2-2,TRBD1,NA,TRBV7-2,TGTGCCAGCAGCCCGCCGGGACAGGGGATTACCGGGGAGCTGTTTTTT,CASSPPGQGITGELFF
TRBJ1-5,NA,once,TRBV27,TGTGCCAGCAGTCCGACAGGTTATAGCAATCAGCCCCAGCATTTT,CASSPTGYSNQPQHF
TRBJ2-5,TRBD2,NA,TRBV2,TGTGCCAGCAGCGGGACTAGTGGTGAGACCCAGTACTTC,CASSGTSGETQYF
TRBJ2-7,NA,NA,TRBV30,TGTGCCTGGAGCTCCAGGGTCAGCTACGAGCAGTACTTC,CAWSSRVSYEQYF
TRBJ2-3,TRBD2,NA,TRBV5-1,TGCGCCAGCAGCTTTACTAGCGGGAGCACAGATACGCAGTATTTT,CASSFTSGSTDTQYF
TRBJ1-1,NA,NA,TRBV5-1,TGCGCCAGCACCGTACAGGGAAGGAGCACTGAAGCTTTCTTT,CASTVQGRSTEAFF